This T cell receptor beta chain came from a study of blood T cells in healthy people across ages (dated by TCRdb to the mid-2010s). Concerning the study at large: Template switching captured roughly one uniquely barcoded TCR beta cDNA molecule per two T cells in model experiments. Four age groups were formed from the donors: young (average around 15 years), middle-aged (around 40), aged (under 70) and long-lived (approximately 78). Donors of different ages were randomly distributed across sequencing lanes to avoid experimental bias. The study analyzed two additional independent replicas of 1 million unique cDNA reads from the same blood draw for two donors, one aged 18 to 30 and one aged 80 or older. To track age-related changes in TCR beta repertoire diversity, the study relied on deep sequencing normalized with unique cDNA molecular identifiers. Results the study describes overall, beyond this receptor: Compared with the aged group, the long-lived group had more naive CD4+ T cells, fewer expanded clones and increased TCR diversity, suggesting age selection. Estimates of total diversity based on one million sequenced T cells were regarded as lower bounds and as underestimates. Bulk unsorted PBMC profiling prevented conclusive comparison of naive and antigen-experienced compartments. The CMV infection status of donors was not known, potentially confounding age-related changes in expanded clonotypes. Observed TCR beta diversity correlated strongly with the percentage of naive T cells measured by flow cytometry. As age increased, observed TCR beta diversity per million T cells dropped in a roughly linear way, and a significant reduction was already evident by age roughly 40.

Notes on this clonotype: No antigen is known for it. Qualities for individual bases were not recorded, and no much larger clone is one base off.

The protocol used for the library was 5' RACE. Sequencing was carried out with an Illumina HiSeq 2500. A second PCR of roughly 7 to 11 cycles was performed with a sample-barcoded 5' primer and a J-beta primer mix. A unique molecular identifier was introduced onto each TCR beta cDNA molecule by a template-switch 5' adaptor carrying 12 random nucleotides. Each sample yielded at least 2.5 million CDR3-containing paired-end reads. The Mint cDNA synthesis kit, primed by a TRBC-specific oligonucleotide, was used to synthesize first-strand cDNA from all RNA. Following uracil-DNA glycosylase treatment, all cDNA underwent a first 18-cycle PCR with the universal primers M1SS and BC2_uni_R. The study's own analysis went as follows. For normalization, 1 million high-quality reads were randomly selected from each sample, with every read carrying a distinct molecular identifier. Instead of being binned into consensus sequences, reads that shared molecular identifiers were thrown out. MiTCR, with a Q25 quality threshold and the strictest error-elimination algorithm, was used for CDR3 identification, clonotype clustering and error correction. A nonparametric unseen species model using Euler transformation provided a lower-bound estimate of total TCR beta diversity. Starting from the raw public reads, TCRdb applied fastp trimming at Q25, assembled clones with MiXCR and retained in-frame beta chains. One record per CDR3 amino acid sequence lists the most common genes and DNA. TCRdb assigned the V and J calls; the authors' analysis was not used. The sample table shows around 1,600,000 distinct CDR3 sequences, and approximately 42% are seen once. Approximately 4% of the sample is held by the ten biggest clonotypes.

Donors were under 40 systemically healthy Caucasian individuals from Russia aged roughly 6 to 90 years. Approximately 9.3 milliliters of peripheral blood were collected from each donor into EDTA-treated Vacutainer tubes. PBMCs were isolated by Ficoll-Paque density-gradient centrifugation, with at least 6.5 million obtained per sample. Trizol reagent was used to extract total RNA from the PBMCs, yielding at least 6 micrograms per sample. The percentages of naive CD45RAhigh/CD27high T cells were determined by flow cytometry on a PBMC aliquot from every donor. From a lookup of the germline V gene, CDR1 and CDR2 are ENHRY and SYGVKD. The CDR3 sequence holds 13 residues, the cysteine and phenylalanine included. Just the 39-base CDR3 DNA is kept, in frame starting at base 1.

This clonotype was obtained from a woman aged 18-29 years in good health. Material for sequencing was blood. The sequence links TRBV10-3 to TRBJ2-5, and possibly TRBD1, on 5 matching bases. The J call may be in error: the DNA end matches TRBJ2-7 better. CDR3 sequence: CATEPAWGGEQYF. The nucleotide sequence is given as TGTGCCACTGAACCGGCTTGGGGCGGCGAGCAGTACTTC.